This paragraph reports one T cell receptor beta chain. What it binds is not known. During the collection period, no donor immune events like infections were recorded. This entry comes from a study of identifying expanded T cells in peripheral blood. This CDR3 is 18 amino acids long. V gave up 1 base and J gave up 4 bases; unmatched junction bases: 9. Germline assignment: CDR1 SGHDT and CDR2 YYEEEE. The study, taken as a whole, reports: Over about two and four weeks, about 16 and 20 clones changed, versus around 1.1 between replicates. Variance in clone template counts between roughly two-week samples significantly increased with total template count across all healthy donors.

TCRdb's copy holds only in-frame clones and misses some; the assay was immunoSEQ multiplex PCR. The table shows about 80,000 clones, with more than 70% occurring only once. Source material: blood. The clonotype originates from a person aged 18 to 75 in good health. The J gene is TRBJ2-1, the V gene TRBV5-6, with 12 bases fitting TRBD2. As DNA, the CDR3 is TGTGCCAGCAGCTTGTGGACGACTAGCGGGGGCTCGTACAATGAGCAGTTCTTC. Protein: CASSLWTTSGGSYNEQFF.